The rows below give T cell receptor beta chains drawn from one sample of a study of T cells in Graves' hyperthyroidism and ophthalmopathy. TCRdb reprocessed the multiplex PCR reads with MiXCR, giving one entry per CDR3 protein. Found here are approximately 430,000 distinct CDR3 sequences, about 15% of them singletons; the top ten hold about 12%. The sequenced sample was blood. All receptors derive from a man aged 18 to 29 with Graves' ophthalmopathy. The conserved cysteine and the conserved F or W are not part of the CDR3 here.

V gene	J gene	CDR3 length	CDR3 protein
TRBV2	TRBJ2-5	9	ASTVRETQY
TRBV4-1	TRBJ1-3	14	ASSQARGMAGNTIY
TRBV24-1	TRBJ2-1	14	ATSDRSGGSYNEQF
TRBV30	TRBJ1-2	12	AWRGTGNNYGYT
TRBV5-1	TRBJ2-7	10	ASSGTAYEQY
TRBV5-1	TRBJ2-5	12	ASSTGQNQETQY
TRBV16	TRBJ1-5	13	ASSHGGGSNQPQH
TRBV7-2	TRBJ1-3	14	ASSRPRTGSGNTIY
TRBV30	TRBJ1-4	9	AWSVFEKLF
TRBV15	TRBJ2-1	10	ATSRAWGEQF
TRBV9	TRBJ2-1	11	ASSVVGRDEQF
TRBV6-1	TRBJ2-4	12	ASRQGSAKNIQY
TRBV11-3	TRBJ2-4	14	ASSYPTGTLENIQY
TRBV20-1	TRBJ1-2	11	SAREPGNYGYT
TRBV27	TRBJ2-5	10	ASTQSGARLY
TRBV27	TRBJ2-5	13	ASSPVGGTDETQY
TRBV2	TRBJ2-3	11	ASCRGGTDTQY
TRBV5-4	TRBJ2-7	12	ASSLISSSYEQY
TRBV11-2	TRBJ1-2	11	ASSASADYGYT
TRBV19	TRBJ2-5	12	ASSILGSPETQY
TRBV29-1	TRBJ2-5	9	SVGNQETQY
TRBV24-1	TRBJ2-6	12	ATPRKSGANVLT
TRBV3-1	TRBJ1-4	13	ASSQDGATNEKLF
TRBV9	TRBJ1-6	15	ASSTRDASSYNSPLH
TRBV6-1	TRBJ2-1	11	ASSPFSGDEQF
TRBV19	TRBJ2-7	10	ASLGAEGEQY
TRBV2	TRBJ2-5	9	ASSVWETQY
TRBV12-3/TRBV12-4	TRBJ2-1	12	ASAGLAGVDEQF
TRBV6-1	TRBJ1-2	12	ASSEARWQGNYT
TRBV4-1	TRBJ1-2	11	ASSQLRSYGYT
TRBV6-1	TRBJ2-7	13	ASKPLATPSYEQY
TRBV7-9	TRBJ2-5	12	ASSLGTIQETQY
TRBV15	TRBJ2-5	15	ATSRKRGMDRAETQY
TRBV11-2	TRBJ1-1	11	ASSLVQDTEAF
TRBV20-1	TRBJ2-7	12	SARYYLDLYEQY
TRBV7-9	TRBJ1-4	16	ASSHGQSQWRGNEKLF
TRBV27	TRBJ2-5	12	ASRGLAGIETQY
TRBV6-5	TRBJ1-5	10	ASSYPAGTQH
TRBV24-1	TRBJ2-7	11	ATSPGTAYEQY
TRBV3-1	TRBJ1-3	13	ASSQDMAPEITIY
TRBV2	TRBJ1-6	11	ASSGQGNSPLH
TRBV12-3/TRBV12-4	TRBJ2-7	12	ASSLAGTVYEQY
TRBV11-2	TRBJ2-3	14	ASSLAQTWERNTQY
TRBV15	TRBJ2-3	13	ATSSTGILGDTQY
TRBV12-5	TRBJ1-2	11	ASGLHSTDGYT
TRBV7-9	TRBJ2-7	10	ASRQGSYEQY
TRBV6-1	TRBJ1-2	13	ASSAQQGADYGYT
TRBV27	TRBJ2-3	12	ASSVDRDTDTQY
TRBV18	TRBJ2-1	13	ASSPRAGRENEQF
TRBV19	TRBJ2-3	13	ASSIGGKGADTQY
TRBV11-2	TRBJ1-2	14	ASSPGTYHPYYGYT
TRBV5-1	TRBJ2-3	12	ASSGAASTDTQY